These 26 T cell receptor beta chains originate from one sample sequenced in a study of T cell responses to AZD1222 COVID-19 vaccine. The protocol was immunoSEQ multiplex PCR, while the TCRdb copy is restricted to in-frame clones and leaves out a portion. This table has about 220,000 clones, about 92% appearing once. Sequenced material: peripheral blood, taken on day 0 of MenACWY control vaccination. These receptor sequences come from an adult in good health.

This chain uses TRBV6-6 with TRBJ1-2; no clear D. With 0 bases removed from V and 8 bases from J, the gap between germline ends came to 10 bases. The CDR3 extends over 13 amino acids. Germline-derived CDR1 and CDR2 are MNHNY and SVGAGI (reference sequence). DNA of the CDR3: TGTGCCAGCAGTTACTCGAACGGGCGAGGCTACACCTTC. Translated, it gives CASSYSNGRGYTF.

The chain employs TRBV4-1 and TRBJ1-5, with 7 nucleotides matching TRBD1. V dropped 4 bases and J dropped 11; count of bases not matched to a gene: 14. Germline V gives CDR1 MGHRA, CDR2 YSYEKL. The CDR3 has 15 amino acids. The CDR3 DNA reads as TGCGCCAGCAGCCTGACCGGGACAGAGGCCAGGGCCCAGCATTTT. As protein: CASSLTGTEARAQHF.

The chain carries TRBV28 and TRBJ1-6; TRBD1 agrees at 7 bases. Trimming at V came to 7 bases and at J to 4 bases, leaving 4 bases not matched to a gene. Germline-derived CDR1 and CDR2 are MDHEN and SYDVKM. This CDR3 region has 14 residues. This chain's CDR3 is CASNIQGYNSPLHF. CDR3 in DNA: TGTGCCAGCAACATACAGGGGTATAATTCACCCCTCCACTTT.

The chain recombines TRBV4-3 with TRBJ2-3, with TRBD1 matching 8 bases. Germline lookup yields CDR1 LGHNA and CDR2 YSLEER. The CDR3 runs to 15 residues. V lost 4 bases and J lost 0; bases outside the gene matches: 3. CDR3 sequence (DNA): TGCGCCAGCAGCCTTCGACAGGGGAGCACAGATACGCAGTATTTT. Its protein product is CASSLRQGSTDTQYF.

This chain uses TRBV6-2 or TRBV6-3 with TRBJ1-6; maybe TRBD1 (6 bases). The CDR3 is 16 amino acids. V was pared by 2 bases and J by 5 bases, with 13 bases between. Germline CDR1 is MNHEY and CDR2 is SVGEGT. In DNA form, the CDR3 reads TGTGCCAGCAGTTACCAATCGACAGGCCATAATTCACCCCTCCACTTT. Amino acid sequence: CASSYQSTGHNSPLHF.

The chain uses TRBV7-6 and TRBJ2-3, with D perhaps TRBD1 or TRBD2 (9 bases each). Trimming shortened V by 2 bases and J by 9 bases, and 30 bases separated the two germline ends. Per the germline V gene, CDR1 is SGHVS and CDR2 is FNYEAQ. There are 19 residues in the CDR3. CDR3 sequence reads: CASSLPGQGVAGASGTQYF. CDR3 nucleotide sequence: TGTGCCAGCAGCTTACCGGGACAGGGTGTAGCGGGAGCGTCGGGGACGCAGTATTTT. Looking up the rest from reference TRBV7-6 and TRBJ2-3 gives the full variable domain: GAGVSQSPRYKVTKRGQDVALRCDPISGHVSLYWYRQALGQGPEFLTYFNYEAQQDKSGLPNDRFSAERPEGSISTLTIQRTEQRDSAMYRCASSLPGQGVAGASGTQYFGPGTRLTVL.

This chain connects TRBV19 to TRBJ1-2, with 10 bases matching TRBD1. The CDR3 has 14 amino acids. Germline V CDR1 and CDR2: LNHDA, SQIVND (reference sequence). V shed 5 bases, J shed 8 bases, and the junction held 8 bases outside the gene matches. The CDR3 sequence: CASSRQGAGWGYTF. CDR3 nucleotide sequence: TGTGCCAGTAGTCGACAGGGGGCCGGGTGGGGCTACACCTTC. The full variable domain, with the rest looked up from reference TRBV19 and TRBJ1-2, is DGGITQSPKYLFRKEGQNVTLSCEQNLNHDAMYWYRQDPGQGLRLIYYSQIVNDFQKGDIAEGYSVSREKKESFPLTVTSAQKNPTAFYLCASSRQGAGWGYTFGSGTRLTVV.

This chain connects TRBV5-1 to TRBJ1-2, with 7 nucleotides matching TRBD1. Germline V gene data show CDR1 as SGHRS and CDR2 as YFSETQ. After removal of 4 bases from V and 3 bases from J, the junction contained 6 bases not matched to a gene. The CDR3 is made up of 14 amino acids. The DNA of the CDR3 is TGCGCCAGCAGCGTCGGGCAGGGGGACTATGGCTACACCTTC. The encoded protein is CASSVGQGDYGYTF.

This CDR3 is CASSLTLGPQHF. The CDR3 coding sequence is TGTGCCAGCAGCCTCACCTTGGGGCCCCAGCATTTT. V is TRBV5-8 and J is TRBJ1-5; D is unresolved. In germline, CDR1 is SGHTS, CDR2 YDEGEE. The CDR3 runs 12 residues. V dropped 4 bases and J dropped 9 bases, with 11 bases sitting between them. The full variable domain, rest sourced from reference TRBV5-8 and TRBJ1-5, is EAGVTQSPTHLIKTRGQQATLRCSPISGHTSVYWYQQALGLGLQFLLWYDEGEERNRGNFPPRFSGRQFPNYSSELNVNALELEDSALYLCASSLTLGPQHFGDGTRLSIL.

CDR3 residues: CSASGQVYGYTF. The CDR3 DNA is TGCAGTGCTAGTGGCCAGGTATATGGCTACACCTTC. V and J are TRBV20-1 and TRBJ1-2, with D unclear. This CDR3 contains 12 residues. CDR1 and CDR2 from the germline V gene are DFQATT and SNEGSKA (reference sequence). The V and J ends lost 3 bases and 5 bases respectively, with 10 bases between them.

The rearrangement links TRBV9 to TRBJ2-1; possible D gene TRBD2, 7 bases. The germline V and J ends were trimmed by 4 bases and 4 bases, with 15 bases remaining between them. The CDR3 runs 15 residues. Per the germline V gene, CDR1 is SGDLS and CDR2 is YYNGEE. CDR3 protein: CASSPNRGAYNEQFF. In nucleotides, the CDR3 is TGTGCCAGCAGCCCAAATCGGGGGGCTTACAATGAGCAGTTCTTC.

The chain is built from TRBV12-3 or TRBV12-4 and TRBJ2-7; tentatively, D is TRBD1 or TRBD2 (5 bases each). The ends were cut back, 7 bases at V and 4 bases at J, with 11 bases in the middle. The CDR3 covers 12 residues. In DNA, the CDR3 is TGTGCCAGCACCCTTGGGGGATACGAGCAGTACTTC. Translating it yields CASTLGGYEQYF.

V is TRBV2 and J is TRBJ1-2, with 8 positions matching TRBD1. The CDR3 runs 14 residues. The J segment lost 4 bases and the V segment lost 6 bases, leaving 7 bases of the junction unmatched. The germline gives CDR1 SNHLY, CDR2 FYNNEI. The CDR3 loop reads CASRMTGASYGYTF. In DNA form, the CDR3 reads TGTGCCAGCAGGATGACAGGGGCTTCCTATGGCTACACCTTC. The full variable domain, completed using reference TRBV2 and TRBJ1-2, is EPEVTQTPSHQVTQMGQEVILRCVPISNHLYFYWYRQILGQKVEFLVSFYNNEISEKSEIFDDQFSVERPDGSNFTLKIRSTKLEDSAMYFCASRMTGASYGYTFGSGTRLTVV.

The V gene is TRBV5-1, the J gene TRBJ1-6; 7 nucleotides match TRBD1. With V trimmed by 4 bases and J by 5 bases, 6 bases remained unmatched. Per germline, CDR1 SGHRS and CDR2 YFSETQ. The CDR3 sequence is 15 residues long. In DNA form, the CDR3 reads TGCGCCAGCAGCCCCGGGACAGAAAATAATTCACCCCTCCACTTT. Its translation: CASSPGTENNSPLHF. Full variable domain (missing parts from reference TRBV5-1 and TRBJ1-6): KAGVTQTPRYLIKTRGQQVTLSCSPISGHRSVSWYQQTPGQGLQFLFEYFSETQRNKGNFPGRFSGRQFSNSRSEMNVSTLELGDSALYLCASSPGTENNSPLHFGNGTRLTVT.

V is TRBV7-9 and J is TRBJ1-1, with 11 bases matching TRBD1. CDR3 size: 14 residues. V trimming: 5 bases; J trimming: 4 bases; junction bases outside the gene matches: 3. Per germline, CDR1 SEHNR and CDR2 FQNEAQ (reference sequence). CDR3 DNA sequence: TGTGCCAGCAGCAGGGACAGGGGGACCACTGAAGCTTTCTTT. Protein sequence: CASSRDRGTTEAFF.

A single count supports this clone. The chain links TRBV12-3 or TRBV12-4 to TRBJ1-1; 7 nucleotides match TRBD1. The ends lost 6 bases at V and 4 bases at J; junction bases unmatched: 5. The CDR3 has 13 amino acids. This chain's CDR3 is CASRQTGITEAFF. CDR3 in DNA: TGTGCCAGCAGACAGACAGGGATCACTGAAGCTTTCTTT.

This sequence joins TRBV6-2 or TRBV6-3 and TRBJ2-7; no definite D call. CDR3 length: 13 residues. The germline CDR1 and CDR2 sequences are MNHEY and SVGEGT. Trimming pared 3 bases from V and 9 bases from J, leaving 15 bases between. In nucleotides, the CDR3 is TGTGCCAGCAGTTATGAAAGGTGGGCCCGGCAGTACTTC. It is translated as CASSYERWARQYF.

The V gene is TRBV9, the J gene TRBJ2-3; D uncertain. Trimming shortened V by 6 bases and J by 3 bases, and 11 bases separated the two germline ends. The CDR3 covers 13 residues. Looked up from germline, CDR1 is SGDLS and CDR2 is YYNGEE. The CDR3 bases are TGTGCCAGCACTCTTCTGCGGACAGATACGCAGTATTTT. As protein: CASTLLRTDTQYF.

In DNA, the CDR3 is TGTGCCAGCTCACAGAGGACAGGCCATGATGGGACTGAAGCTTTCTTT. Translated: CASSQRTGHDGTEAFF. This rearrangement joins TRBV18 to TRBJ1-1, with 7 bases that match TRBD1. Germline V gives CDR1 KGHSH, CDR2 LQKENI. The junction had 13 bases not matched to a gene; V was cut back by 4 bases and J by 5 bases. The CDR3 loop spans 16 amino acids.

The chain has TRBV12-3 or TRBV12-4 and TRBJ1-6; the match to TRBD1 covers 7 bases. The V segment lost 7 bases and the J segment 14 bases; nucleotides outside the gene matches: 11. The CDR3 runs 13 residues. The CDR3 DNA reads as TGTGCCAGCACAGCGCAGGGGGGTCAGGCCCTCCACTTT. It encodes CASTAQGGQALHF.

The V gene is TRBV9, the J gene TRBJ1-4; D ambiguous. Germline V gives CDR1 SGDLS, CDR2 YYNGEE. The V gene lost 0 bases and the J gene lost 2 bases, with 11 bases spanning the gap. The CDR3 loop spans 16 amino acids. CDR3 sequence: CASSVGGGWTNEKLFF. Here the CDR3 DNA reads TGTGCCAGCAGCGTAGGAGGAGGATGGACTAATGAAAAACTGTTTTTT.

The chain has TRBV15 and TRBJ1-2; D may be TRBD1 (5 bases). There are 15 residues in the CDR3. Per germline, CDR1 LNHNV and CDR2 YYDKDF (reference sequence). Trimming pared 0 bases from V and 5 bases from J, leaving 13 bases between. CDR3 nucleotides: TGTGCCACCAGCAGAGATCGGGACCCCGGGTATGGCTACACCTTC. Translating gives CATSRDRDPGYGYTF.

This clone was picked up one time. The chain uses TRBV29-1 and TRBJ1-1; 9 bases match TRBD1. After removal of 7 bases from V and 3 bases from J, the junction contained 3 bases not matched to a gene. CDR1 is SQVTM and CDR2 is ANQGSEA in the germline V gene. The CDR3 is 12 residues long. The CDR3 sequence is CSGTGGYTEAFF. CDR3 bases: TGCAGCGGCACAGGGGGCTACACTGAAGCTTTCTTT.

The chain is built from TRBV19 and TRBJ2-7; D might be TRBD1 (6 bases). Per the germline V gene, CDR1 is LNHDA and CDR2 is SQIVND (reference sequence). The V end was cut by 6 bases, the J end by 2 bases, with 11 bases between. The CDR3 is 13 residues long. Here the CDR3 reads CASSPGQPYEQYF. For the CDR3, the DNA is TGTGCCAGTAGCCCGGGACAACCCTACGAGCAGTACTTC. Complete variable domain (other parts from reference TRBV19 and TRBJ2-7): DGGITQSPKYLFRKEGQNVTLSCEQNLNHDAMYWYRQDPGQGLRLIYYSQIVNDFQKGDIAEGYSVSREKKESFPLTVTSAQKNPTAFYLCASSPGQPYEQYFGPGTRLTVT.

CDR3 nucleotides: TGTGCCAGCAGCCCGGAAGGTCTCGCGGTCACCGGGGAGCTGTTTTTT. Translation gives CASSPEGLAVTGELFF. The J gene is TRBJ2-2, the V gene TRBV3-1 (or the pseudogene TRBV3-2); no clear D. The germline CDR1 and CDR2 sequences are LGHDT and YNNKEL (reference sequence). The CDR3 covers 16 residues. Between the trimmed V and J ends, which lost 4 bases and 4 bases, there was a span of 16 bases.

This sequence joins TRBV2 and TRBJ2-7, with TRBD1 as a possible D gene (7 bases). The CDR3 sequence is 16 residues long. CDR1 is SNHLY and CDR2 is FYNNEI in the germline V gene. V was cut by 7 bases and J by 2 bases, with 21 bases left in between. CDR3 sequence: CASKEGATLRAYEQYF. The CDR3 DNA sequence: TGTGCCAGCAAGGAGGGGGCCACCTTACGAGCCTACGAGCAGTACTTC. Complete variable domain (other parts from reference TRBV2 and TRBJ2-7): EPEVTQTPSHQVTQMGQEVILRCVPISNHLYFYWYRQILGQKVEFLVSFYNNEISEKSEIFDDQFSVERPDGSNFTLKIRSTKLEDSAMYFCASKEGATLRAYEQYFGPGTRLTVT.